The 9 T cell receptor beta chains in this list originate from one sample, sequenced in a study of memory CD8 T cells in hepatitis C reinfection. The time point: peak reinfection, 3 to 8 weeks after reinfection detection. Sorted cells were sequenced directly ex vivo without any in vitro expansion. The data were produced by immunoSEQ multiplex PCR, yet TCRdb's version contains in-frame clones alone and is incomplete. Here the sample spans tens of thousands of clones, more than 75% being singletons. Sequencing used naive CD8+ T cells sorted from blood. The source of these receptors is a man aged 18 to 30 with hepatitis C virus infection.

V and J are TRBV25-1 and TRBJ2-7; D possibly corresponds to TRBD2 (6 bases). The V and J ends lost 1 base and 2 bases respectively, with 9 bases between them. Looked up from germline, CDR1 is MGHDK and CDR2 is SYGVNS. The length of the CDR3 is 14 residues. CDR3 region: CASSEWEDTYEQYF. Here the CDR3 DNA reads TGTGCCAGCAGTGAATGGGAGGATACCTACGAGCAGTACTTC.

V is TRBV6-1 and J is TRBJ2-5; no definite D call. This CDR3 is 15 amino acids long. The V end lost 0 bases, the J end lost 2 bases, and 10 bases lay between the germline ends. Germline values: CDR1 MNHNS, CDR2 SASEGT. The CDR3 DNA sequence: TGTGCCAGCAGTGAAGCGCTGGGCCTACAAGAGACCCAGTACTTC. It encodes CASSEALGLQETQYF.

A few counts support this clone. V and J are TRBV6-1 and TRBJ1-1; the D gene is possibly TRBD1 (6 bases). The length of the CDR3 is 13 residues. V was trimmed by 4 bases and J by 5 bases, leaving 11 bases between them. Germline V lookup: CDR1 MNHNS, CDR2 SASEGT. The CDR3 DNA reads as TGTGCCAGCAGTGCCAGGGGACATACTGAAGCTTTCTTT. Its protein is CASSARGHTEAFF.

The chain joins TRBV11-2 to TRBJ2-5, with TRBD2 identical over 8 bases. The CDR3 consists of 15 residues. The germline gives CDR1 SGHAT, CDR2 FQNNGV. V shed 1 base and J 5 bases; nucleotides not matched to a gene: 6. CDR3 protein: CASSLGGGGFETQYF. The CDR3 nucleotides read TGTGCCAGCAGCTTAGGGGGCGGGGGGTTTGAGACCCAGTACTTC.

The chain couples TRBV2 to TRBJ2-5; TRBD1 might be the D (6 bases). The CDR3 runs 14 residues. CDR1 and CDR2 from the germline V gene are SNHLY and FYNNEI. Trimming removed 8 bases at V and 5 bases at J, with 18 bases between. The CDR3 sequence is CASYVWQGMETQYF. CDR3 bases: TGTGCCAGCTATGTCTGGCAGGGGATGGAGACCCAGTACTTC.

The J gene is TRBJ2-1, the V gene TRBV6-5; 7 positions match TRBD1. The CDR3 totals 14 residues. CDR1 and CDR2 from the germline V gene are MNHEY and SVGAGI. V shed 5 bases, J shed 4 bases, and the junction held 5 bases outside the gene matches. The CDR3 sequence is CASSHRDSYNEQFF. The CDR3 DNA reads as TGTGCCAGCAGTCACCGGGACAGTTACAATGAGCAGTTCTTC.

This sequence joins TRBV7-6 and TRBJ2-1; 7 bases are a match to TRBD1. This CDR3 region has 17 residues. The junction had 14 bases not matched to a gene; V was cut back by 5 bases and J by 4 bases. Germline values: CDR1 SGHVS, CDR2 FNYEAQ. As DNA, the CDR3 is TGTGCCAGCAGCCCTCGAGCGGCCGGGACAGAGTACAATGAGCAGTTCTTC. Encoded protein: CASSPRAAGTEYNEQFF.

V is TRBV6-5 and J is TRBJ2-5; weak D call: TRBD1 (5 bases). Germline CDR1 is MNHEY and CDR2 is SVGAGI. With 0 bases removed from V and 5 bases from J, the gap between germline ends came to 10 bases. This CDR3 is built from 14 residues. The CDR3 nucleotides read TGTGCCAGCAGTTACTCCGGACAATATGAGACCCAGTACTTC. This sequence encodes CASSYSGQYETQYF.

This sequence joins TRBV19 and TRBJ2-1, with D possibly matching TRBD1 (6 bases). Germline CDR1 and CDR2: LNHDA and SQIVND (reference sequence). This CDR3 is built from 15 residues. V was trimmed by 0 bases and J by 3 bases, leaving 9 bases between them. The CDR3 DNA follows: TGTGCCAGTAGTATAGAGGGGGCCTACTACAATGAGCAGTTCTTC. Translating gives CASSIEGAYYNEQFF.